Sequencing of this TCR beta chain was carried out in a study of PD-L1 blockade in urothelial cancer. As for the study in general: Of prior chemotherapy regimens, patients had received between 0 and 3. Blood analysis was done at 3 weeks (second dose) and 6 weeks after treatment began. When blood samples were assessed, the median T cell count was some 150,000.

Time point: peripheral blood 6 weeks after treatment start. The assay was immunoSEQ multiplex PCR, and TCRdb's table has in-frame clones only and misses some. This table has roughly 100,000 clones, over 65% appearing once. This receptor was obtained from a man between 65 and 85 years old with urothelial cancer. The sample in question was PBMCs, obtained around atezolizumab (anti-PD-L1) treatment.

For the CDR3, the DNA is TGTGCCAGCAGCGAGGACTACTCCTACAATGAGCAGTTCTTC. Protein product: CASSEDYSYNEQFF. The V gene is TRBV5-4, the J gene TRBJ2-1, with D maybe TRBD2 (6 bases). Germline CDR1 reads SGHNT; CDR2 reads YYREEE (reference sequence). The CDR3 spans 14 residues. The ends were cut back, 4 bases at V and 0 bases at J, with 8 bases in the middle.